Included here is one TCR beta chain sequence, with context. The table came from immunoSEQ multiplex PCR; TCRdb's copy has only in-frame clones and leaves some out. In the table there are about 120,000 clones, approximately 92% of which are singletons. The CDR3 length is 15 residues. With 0 bases clipped from V and 7 bases from J, the junction kept 7 bases outside the gene matches. Germline V gene lookup returns CDR1 MNHNY and CDR2 SVGAGI (reference sequence). This record belongs to a study of control samples from healthy donors and cancer patients. Source material: blood. The clonotype comes from a man aged 35-49 years in good health. This chain links TRBV6-6 with TRBJ1-2; TRBD1 agrees at 8 bases. CDR3 nucleotide sequence: TGTGCCAGCAGTTACTCGCAGGGGGCGGCCAGTGGCTACACCTTC. Its translation: CASSYSQGAASGYTF.